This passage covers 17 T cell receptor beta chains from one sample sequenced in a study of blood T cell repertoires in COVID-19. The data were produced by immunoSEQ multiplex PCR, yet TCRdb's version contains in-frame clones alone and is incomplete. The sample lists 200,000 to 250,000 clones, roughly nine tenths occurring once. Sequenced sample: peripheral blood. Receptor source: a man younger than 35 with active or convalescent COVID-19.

The CDR3 coding sequence is TGCGCCAGCAGCCAGCGCGACACCTGGCCAGACTATGGCTACACCTTC. This encodes CASSQRDTWPDYGYTF. The chain is built from TRBV4-3 and TRBJ1-2; no firm D call. This CDR3 comprises 16 residues. Germline CDR1 and CDR2: LGHNA and YSLEER. V lost 3 bases, J lost 3 bases, and 17 bases lay in between.

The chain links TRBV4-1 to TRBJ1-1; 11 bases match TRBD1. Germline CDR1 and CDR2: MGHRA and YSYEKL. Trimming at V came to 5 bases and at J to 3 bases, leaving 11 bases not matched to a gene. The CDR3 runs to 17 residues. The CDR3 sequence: CASSTRTGGPVDTEAFF. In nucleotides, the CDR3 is TGCGCCAGCAGCACACGGACAGGGGGCCCGGTAGACACTGAAGCTTTCTTT.

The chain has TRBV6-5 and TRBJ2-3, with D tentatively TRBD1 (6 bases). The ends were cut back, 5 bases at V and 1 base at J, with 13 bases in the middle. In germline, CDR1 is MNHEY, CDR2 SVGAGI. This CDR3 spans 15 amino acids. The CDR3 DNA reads TGTGCCAGCAGTCAAAACAGGGCTGGCACAGATACGCAGTATTTT. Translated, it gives CASSQNRAGTDTQYF.

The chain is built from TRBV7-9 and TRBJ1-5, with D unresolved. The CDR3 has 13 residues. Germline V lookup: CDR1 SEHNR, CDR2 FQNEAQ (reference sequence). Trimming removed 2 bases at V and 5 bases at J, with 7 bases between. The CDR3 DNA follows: TGTGCCAGCAGCTTAATAAATGATCAGCCCCAGCATTTT. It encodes CASSLINDQPQHF.

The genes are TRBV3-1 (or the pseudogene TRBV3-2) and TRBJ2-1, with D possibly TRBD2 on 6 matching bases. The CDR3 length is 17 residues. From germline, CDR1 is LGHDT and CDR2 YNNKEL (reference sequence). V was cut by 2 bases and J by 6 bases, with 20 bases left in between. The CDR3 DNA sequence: TGTGCCAGCAGCCAAACAAAACTCGGGGGTCCCACCAATGAGCAGTTCTTC. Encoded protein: CASSQTKLGGPTNEQFF.

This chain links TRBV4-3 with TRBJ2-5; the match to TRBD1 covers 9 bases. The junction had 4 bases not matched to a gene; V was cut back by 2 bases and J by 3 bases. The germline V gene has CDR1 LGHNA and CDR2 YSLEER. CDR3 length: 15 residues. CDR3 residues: CASSQQTGGEETQYF. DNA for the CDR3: TGCGCCAGCAGCCAACAGACAGGGGGGGAAGAGACCCAGTACTTC.

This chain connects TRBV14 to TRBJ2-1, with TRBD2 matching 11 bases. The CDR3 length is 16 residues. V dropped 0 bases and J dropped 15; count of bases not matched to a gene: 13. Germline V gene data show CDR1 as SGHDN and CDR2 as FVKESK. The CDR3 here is CASSQDWRTSGPQSFF. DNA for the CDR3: TGTGCCAGCAGCCAAGACTGGCGGACTAGCGGGCCCCAGTCGTTCTTC.

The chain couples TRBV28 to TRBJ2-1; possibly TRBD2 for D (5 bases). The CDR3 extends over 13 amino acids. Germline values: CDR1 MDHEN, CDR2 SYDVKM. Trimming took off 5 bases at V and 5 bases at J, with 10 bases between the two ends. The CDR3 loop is CASSGLRNNEQFF. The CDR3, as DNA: TGTGCCAGCAGTGGACTCCGAAACAATGAGCAGTTCTTC.

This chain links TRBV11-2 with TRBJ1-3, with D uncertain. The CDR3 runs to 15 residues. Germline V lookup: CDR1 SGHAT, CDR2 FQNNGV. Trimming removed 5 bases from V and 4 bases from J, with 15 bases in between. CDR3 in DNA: TGTGCCAGCAGCCCTATATTGAGCGCGGGAAACACCATATATTTT. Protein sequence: CASSPILSAGNTIYF.

CDR3 coding DNA: TGTGCCAGCAGCCCCCTAGGGGGCTTCGATGGCTACACCTTC. Translation gives CASSPLGGFDGYTF. The chain is built from TRBV9 and TRBJ1-2; 7 nucleotides align to TRBD1. The J segment lost 6 bases and the V segment lost 4 bases, leaving 9 bases of the junction unmatched. This CDR3 has 14 amino acids. Germline assignment: CDR1 SGDLS and CDR2 YYNGEE.

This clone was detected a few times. The CDR3: CASSLGRGFLNTEAFF. The CDR3 region has the DNA TGTGCCAGCAGCTTAGGACGGGGGTTCCTGAACACTGAAGCTTTCTTT. The rearrangement uses TRBV7-9 and TRBJ1-1; a weak D match, TRBD1 (5 bases). The CDR3 has 16 residues. The ends were cut back, 1 base at V and 0 bases at J, with 12 bases in the middle. The V gene's germline CDR1 is SEHNR and CDR2 FQNEAQ (reference sequence).

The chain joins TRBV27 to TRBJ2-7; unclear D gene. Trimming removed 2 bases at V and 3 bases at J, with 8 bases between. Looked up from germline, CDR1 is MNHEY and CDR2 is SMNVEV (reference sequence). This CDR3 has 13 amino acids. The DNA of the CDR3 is TGTGCCAGCAGTTTAGCTAGGAACTACGAGCAGTACTTC. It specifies CASSLARNYEQYF.

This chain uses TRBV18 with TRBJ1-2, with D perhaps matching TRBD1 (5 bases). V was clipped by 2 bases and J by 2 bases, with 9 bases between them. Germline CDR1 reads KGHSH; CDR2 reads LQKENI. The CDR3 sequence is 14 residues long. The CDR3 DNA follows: TGTGCCAGCTCACCAATACAGGTCAACTATGGCTACACCTTC. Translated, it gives CASSPIQVNYGYTF.

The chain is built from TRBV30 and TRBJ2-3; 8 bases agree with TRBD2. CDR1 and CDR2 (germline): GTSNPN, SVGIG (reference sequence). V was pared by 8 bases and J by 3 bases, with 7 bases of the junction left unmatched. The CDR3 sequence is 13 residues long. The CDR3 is CALESGGTDTQYF. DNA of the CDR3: TGTGCCCTGGAAAGCGGGGGAACAGATACGCAGTATTTT.

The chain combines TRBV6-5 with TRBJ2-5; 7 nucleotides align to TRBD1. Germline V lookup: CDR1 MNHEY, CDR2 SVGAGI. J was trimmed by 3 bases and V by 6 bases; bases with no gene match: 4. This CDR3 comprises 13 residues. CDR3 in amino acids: CASRPDREETQYF. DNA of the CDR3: TGTGCCAGCAGACCTGACAGGGAAGAGACCCAGTACTTC.

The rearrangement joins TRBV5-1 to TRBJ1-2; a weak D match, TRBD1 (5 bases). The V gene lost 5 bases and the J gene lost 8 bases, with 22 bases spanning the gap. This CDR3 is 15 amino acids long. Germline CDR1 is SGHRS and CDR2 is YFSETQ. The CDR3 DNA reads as TGCGCCAGCAGGTCAACGGGACCCGGGACTGGGGGCTACACCTTC. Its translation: CASRSTGPGTGGYTF.

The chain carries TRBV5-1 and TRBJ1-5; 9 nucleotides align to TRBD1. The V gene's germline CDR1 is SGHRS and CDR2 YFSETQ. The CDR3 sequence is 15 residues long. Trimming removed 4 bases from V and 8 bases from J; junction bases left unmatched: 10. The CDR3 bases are TGCGCCAGCAGCCGAAATACAGGGGGCAAAGAGCCCCAGCATTTT. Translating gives CASSRNTGGKEPQHF.